This T cell receptor beta chain comes out of a study of T cells in Graves' hyperthyroidism and ophthalmopathy. Study-wide points: Most thyroid clonotypes expanded above 0.001 were also detected in blood.

Researchers amplified the TCR beta CDR3 regions from RNA transcripts. Using the HTBI primer set, a first-round RT-PCR was run on the TCR CDR3. TCRdb recomputed calls from the multiplex PCR reads with MiXCR, one row per CDR3 protein. This sample has hundreds of thousands of distinct CDR3 sequences, with over 40% found just once. This CDR3 is built from 14 residues. The junction had 10 bases not matched to a gene; V was cut back by 7 bases and J by 3 bases. Germline values: CDR1 SQVTM, CDR2 ANQGSEA. Comments on this clonotype: Its specificity is not known.

What was sequenced was peripheral blood or thyroid tissue (not recorded which). This receptor was taken from an adult man with Graves' disease, either hyperthyroidism or ophthalmopathy (not recorded which). The gene calls are TRBV29-1 and TRBJ2-3; 7 nucleotides agree with TRBD1. CDR3 in DNA: TGCAGCGGCCGAATGACAGGGTCAACAGATACGCAGTATTTT. It specifies CSGRMTGSTDTQYF.